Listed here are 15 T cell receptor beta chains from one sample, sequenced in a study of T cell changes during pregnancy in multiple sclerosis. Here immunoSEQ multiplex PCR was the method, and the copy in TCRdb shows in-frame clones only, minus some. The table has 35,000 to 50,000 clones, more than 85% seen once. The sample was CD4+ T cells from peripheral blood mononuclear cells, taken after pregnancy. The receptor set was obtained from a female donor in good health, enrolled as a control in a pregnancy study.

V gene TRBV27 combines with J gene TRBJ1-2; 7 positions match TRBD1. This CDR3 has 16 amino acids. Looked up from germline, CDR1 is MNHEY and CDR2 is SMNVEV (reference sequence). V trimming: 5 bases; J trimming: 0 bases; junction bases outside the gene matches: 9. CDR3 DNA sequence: TGTGCCAGCAGTAACCCGGGACAGACCTCTAACTATGGCTACACCTTC. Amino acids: CASSNPGQTSNYGYTF.

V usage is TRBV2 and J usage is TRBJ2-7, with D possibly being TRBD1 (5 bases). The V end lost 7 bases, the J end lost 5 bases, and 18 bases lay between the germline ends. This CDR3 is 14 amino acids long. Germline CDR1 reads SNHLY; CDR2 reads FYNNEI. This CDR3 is CASTEPPRADEQYF. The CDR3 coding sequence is TGTGCCAGCACCGAACCCCCCAGGGCAGACGAGCAGTACTTC.

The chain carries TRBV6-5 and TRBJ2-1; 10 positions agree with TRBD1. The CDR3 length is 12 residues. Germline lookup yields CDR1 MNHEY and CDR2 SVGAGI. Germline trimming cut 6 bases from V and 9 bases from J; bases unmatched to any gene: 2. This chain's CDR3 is CASRTGGGEQFF. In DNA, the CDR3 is TGTGCCAGCAGGACAGGGGGCGGTGAGCAGTTCTTC.

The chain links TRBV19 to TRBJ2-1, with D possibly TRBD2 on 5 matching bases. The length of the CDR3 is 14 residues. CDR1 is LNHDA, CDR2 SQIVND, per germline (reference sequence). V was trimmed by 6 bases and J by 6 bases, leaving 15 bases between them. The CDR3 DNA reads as TGTGCCAGTAGCCACTGGGGAGTCGGCAATGAGCAGTTCTTC. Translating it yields CASSHWGVGNEQFF.

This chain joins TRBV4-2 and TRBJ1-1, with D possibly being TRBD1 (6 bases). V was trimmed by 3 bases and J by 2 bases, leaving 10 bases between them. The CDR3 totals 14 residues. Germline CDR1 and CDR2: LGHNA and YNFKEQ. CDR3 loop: CASSHRTDNTEAFF. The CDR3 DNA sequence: TGTGCCAGCAGCCATCGGACAGATAACACTGAAGCTTTCTTT.

Here the CDR3 DNA reads TGCGCCAGCAGCCCCGGGACAAACTATGGCTACACCTTC. The encoded protein is CASSPGTNYGYTF. The chain joins TRBV5-1 to TRBJ1-2; D possibly corresponds to TRBD1 (6 bases). From germline, CDR1 is SGHRS and CDR2 YFSETQ. The ends were cut back, 4 bases at V and 2 bases at J, with 9 bases in the middle. The CDR3 spans 13 residues.

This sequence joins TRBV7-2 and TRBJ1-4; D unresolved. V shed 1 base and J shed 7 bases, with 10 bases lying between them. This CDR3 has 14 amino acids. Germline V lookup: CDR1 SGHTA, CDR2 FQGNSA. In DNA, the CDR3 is TGTGCCAGCAGCTTAGGAGGGAAAGGTGAAAAACTGTTTTTT. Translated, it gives CASSLGGKGEKLFF.

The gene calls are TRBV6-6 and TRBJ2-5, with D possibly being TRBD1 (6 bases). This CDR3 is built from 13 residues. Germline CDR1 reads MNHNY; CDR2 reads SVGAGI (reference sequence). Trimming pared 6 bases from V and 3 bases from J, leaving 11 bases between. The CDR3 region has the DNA TGTGCCAGCAGATTGGGGGCGGAAGAGACCCAGTACTTC. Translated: CASRLGAEETQYF.

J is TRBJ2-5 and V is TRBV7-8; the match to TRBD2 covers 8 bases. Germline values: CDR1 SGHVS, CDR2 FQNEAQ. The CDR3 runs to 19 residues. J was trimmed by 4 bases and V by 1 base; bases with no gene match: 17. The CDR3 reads CASSLELASGFSTGETQYF. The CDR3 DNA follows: TGTGCCAGCAGCTTAGAGTTGGCTAGCGGGTTCTCGACTGGAGAGACCCAGTACTTC. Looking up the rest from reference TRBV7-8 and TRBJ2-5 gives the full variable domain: GAGVSQSPRYKVAKRGQDVALRCDPISGHVSLFWYQQALGQGPEFLTYFQNEAQLDKSGLPSDRFFAERPEGSVSTLKIQRTQQEDSAVYLCASSLELASGFSTGETQYFGPGTRLLVL.

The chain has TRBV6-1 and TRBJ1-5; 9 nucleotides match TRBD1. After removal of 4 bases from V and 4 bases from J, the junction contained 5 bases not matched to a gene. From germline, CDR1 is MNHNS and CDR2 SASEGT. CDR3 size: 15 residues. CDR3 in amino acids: CASSGDRGVNQPQHF. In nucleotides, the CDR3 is TGTGCCAGCAGTGGTGACAGGGGGGTTAATCAGCCCCAGCATTTT.

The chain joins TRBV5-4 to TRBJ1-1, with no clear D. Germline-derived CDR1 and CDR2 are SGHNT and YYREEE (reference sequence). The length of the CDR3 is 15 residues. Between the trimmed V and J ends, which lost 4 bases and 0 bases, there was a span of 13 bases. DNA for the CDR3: TGTGCCAGCAGCCCCTCCGCAGATATGAACACTGAAGCTTTCTTT. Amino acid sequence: CASSPSADMNTEAFF. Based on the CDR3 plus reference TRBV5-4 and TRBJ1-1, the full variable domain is ETGVTQSPTHLIKTRGQQVTLRCSSQSGHNTVSWYQQALGQGPQFIFQYYREEENGRGNFPPRFSGLQFPNYSSELNVNALELDDSALYLCASSPSADMNTEAFFGQGTRLTVV.

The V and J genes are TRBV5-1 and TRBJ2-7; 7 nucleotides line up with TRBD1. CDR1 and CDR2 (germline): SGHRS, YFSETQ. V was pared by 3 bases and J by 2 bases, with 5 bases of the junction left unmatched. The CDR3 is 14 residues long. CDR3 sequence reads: CASSWTGDTYEQYF. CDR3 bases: TGCGCCAGCAGCTGGACAGGCGACACCTACGAGCAGTACTTC.

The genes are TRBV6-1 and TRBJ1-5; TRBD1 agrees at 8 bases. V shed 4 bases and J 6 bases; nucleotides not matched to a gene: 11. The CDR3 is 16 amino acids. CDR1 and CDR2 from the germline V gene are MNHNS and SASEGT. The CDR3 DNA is TGTGCCAGCAGTGCACCCTGGACAGGGACTATTCAGCCCCAGCATTTT. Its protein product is CASSAPWTGTIQPQHF.

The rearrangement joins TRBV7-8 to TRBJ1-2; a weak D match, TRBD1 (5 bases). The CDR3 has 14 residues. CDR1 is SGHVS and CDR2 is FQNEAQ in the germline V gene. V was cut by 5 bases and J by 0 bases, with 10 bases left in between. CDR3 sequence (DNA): TGTGCCAGCAGCCCAAGGACACCTAACTATGGCTACACCTTC. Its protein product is CASSPRTPNYGYTF.

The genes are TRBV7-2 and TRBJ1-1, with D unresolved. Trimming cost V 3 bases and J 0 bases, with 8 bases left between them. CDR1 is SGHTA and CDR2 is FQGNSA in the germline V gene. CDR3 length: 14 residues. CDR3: CASSLADLNTEAFF. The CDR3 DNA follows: TGTGCCAGCAGCTTGGCCGACTTGAACACTGAAGCTTTCTTT.